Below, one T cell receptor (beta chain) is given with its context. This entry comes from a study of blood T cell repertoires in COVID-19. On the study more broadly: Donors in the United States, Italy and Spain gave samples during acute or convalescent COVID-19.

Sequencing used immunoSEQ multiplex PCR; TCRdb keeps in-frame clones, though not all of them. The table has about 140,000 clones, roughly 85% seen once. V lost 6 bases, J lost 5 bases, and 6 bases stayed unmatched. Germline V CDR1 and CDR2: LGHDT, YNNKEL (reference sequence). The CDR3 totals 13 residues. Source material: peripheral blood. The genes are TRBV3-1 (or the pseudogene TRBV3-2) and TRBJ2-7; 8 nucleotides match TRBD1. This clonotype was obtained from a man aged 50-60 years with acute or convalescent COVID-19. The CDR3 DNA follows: TGTGCCAGCAGACTACAGGGGGTAGACGAGCAGTACTTC. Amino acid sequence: CASRLQGVDEQYF.